Listed below are T cell receptor beta chains from one sample, sequenced in a study of blood T cell repertoires in COVID-19. Using immunoSEQ multiplex PCR, the repertoire was profiled, and TCRdb retains in-frame clones only, with some absent. The data hold 250,000 to 300,000 clones, with just under 90% observed a single time. Material: PBMCs or T cells enriched from blood (not recorded which). These receptors all stem from a woman aged 45-59 years who had been exposed to COVID-19. Each CDR3 is given with its conserved first and last residue. D genes are given only for firm matches. Rows give clone size only sometimes, using once, few, many, or a class for an expanded clone.

d_call: .; j_call: TRBJ2-6; v_call: TRBV5-1; clone_size: .; cdr3_aa: CASSGRDNVFSGANVLTF; cdr3_nt: TGCGCCAGCTCGGGCCGGGACAACGTTTTCTCTGGGGCCAACGTCCTGACTTTC
d_call: TRBD1; j_call: TRBJ1-4; v_call: TRBV3-1/TRBV3-2; clone_size: .; cdr3_aa: CASSHRSGQGEKLFF; cdr3_nt: TGTGCCAGCAGCCATAGGTCGGGACAGGGGGAAAAACTGTTTTTT
d_call: .; j_call: TRBJ1-3; v_call: TRBV24-1; clone_size: .; cdr3_aa: CATSDGPLSGNTIYF; cdr3_nt: TGTGCCACCAGTGACGGTCCCTTGTCTGGAAACACCATATATTTT
d_call: TRBD1; j_call: TRBJ2-4; v_call: TRBV5-1; clone_size: once; cdr3_aa: CASSLRQGEVLAKNIQYF; cdr3_nt: TGCGCCAGCAGCTTGAGACAGGGGGAGGTGTTGGCCAAAAACATTCAGTACTTC
d_call: .; j_call: TRBJ2-2; v_call: TRBV24-1; clone_size: .; cdr3_aa: CATSESTNTGELFF; cdr3_nt: TGTGCCACCAGTGAGTCAACGAACACCGGGGAGCTGTTTTTT
d_call: TRBD1; j_call: TRBJ1-2; v_call: TRBV5-4; clone_size: .; cdr3_aa: CASSLPDRGYGYTF; cdr3_nt: TGTGCCAGCAGTTTACCTGACAGGGGATATGGCTACACCTTC
d_call: TRBD2; j_call: TRBJ2-7; v_call: TRBV27; clone_size: .; cdr3_aa: CASSLSGTSGGDYEQYF; cdr3_nt: TGTGCCAGCAGTTTATCGGGGACTAGCGGGGGGGACTACGAGCAGTACTTC
d_call: .; j_call: TRBJ1-4; v_call: TRBV5-1; clone_size: .; cdr3_aa: CASSLGGGVGNEKLFF; cdr3_nt: TGCGCCAGCAGCTTGGGTGGGGGCGTAGGGAATGAAAAACTGTTTTTT
d_call: TRBD1; j_call: TRBJ1-1; v_call: TRBV29-1; clone_size: .; cdr3_aa: CSVEWTGRRAEAFF; cdr3_nt: TGCAGCGTTGAGTGGACAGGCAGGAGGGCTGAAGCTTTCTTT
d_call: .; j_call: TRBJ2-2; v_call: TRBV27; clone_size: .; cdr3_aa: CASSLSYTGELFF; cdr3_nt: TGTGCCAGCAGTTTATCCTACACCGGGGAGCTGTTTTTT
d_call: .; j_call: TRBJ2-1; v_call: TRBV11-2; clone_size: .; cdr3_aa: CASQPRGSYNEQFF; cdr3_nt: TGTGCCAGCCAACCGCGGGGCTCCTACAATGAGCAGTTCTTC
d_call: .; j_call: TRBJ2-2; v_call: TRBV3-1/TRBV3-2; clone_size: once; cdr3_aa: CASSPRGGGNTGELFF; cdr3_nt: TGTGCCAGCAGCCCCAGGGGTGGAGGAAACACCGGGGAGCTGTTTTTT
d_call: TRBD1; j_call: TRBJ1-2; v_call: TRBV29-1; clone_size: once; cdr3_aa: CSVRTGDGYTF; cdr3_nt: TGCAGCGTTAGGACAGGGGATGGCTACACCTTC
d_call: .; j_call: TRBJ1-5; v_call: TRBV5-5; clone_size: .; cdr3_aa: CASSLTTGNSNQPQHF; cdr3_nt: TGTGCCAGCAGCTTGACAACAGGTAATAGCAATCAGCCCCAGCATTTT
d_call: .; j_call: TRBJ2-7; v_call: TRBV5-8; clone_size: .; cdr3_aa: CASSLFPGGQVSSYEQYF; cdr3_nt: TGTGCCAGCAGCTTGTTTCCCGGGGGGCAGGTAAGCTCCTACGAGCAGTACTTC
d_call: TRBD1; j_call: TRBJ1-3; v_call: TRBV6-5; clone_size: .; cdr3_aa: CASSYSRQGGNTIYF; cdr3_nt: TGTGCCAGCAGTTACTCGAGACAGGGAGGAAACACCATATATTTT
d_call: TRBD2; j_call: TRBJ2-1; v_call: TRBV27; clone_size: .; cdr3_aa: CASSFRGGSYNEQFF; cdr3_nt: TGTGCCAGCAGTTTTCGGGGGGGGTCCTACAATGAGCAGTTCTTC
d_call: .; j_call: TRBJ1-1; v_call: TRBV19; clone_size: .; cdr3_aa: CASTKPDSLNTEAFF; cdr3_nt: TGTGCCAGCACTAAGCCCGACTCCTTGAACACTGAAGCTTTCTTT
d_call: TRBD1; j_call: TRBJ2-1; v_call: TRBV28; clone_size: once; cdr3_aa: CASTTTGGQYNEQFF; cdr3_nt: TGTGCCAGCACCACAACAGGGGGTCAGTACAATGAGCAGTTCTTC
d_call: TRBD1; j_call: TRBJ1-2; v_call: TRBV9; clone_size: once; cdr3_aa: CASSARTGAYGYTF; cdr3_nt: TGTGCCAGCAGCGCGAGGACAGGGGCCTATGGCTACACCTTC